These T cell receptor beta chains were read from a single sample in a study of CD8 T cells in Susac syndrome. MiXCR, applied by TCRdb to the immunoSEQ multiplex PCR reads, yields one record per CDR3 protein. The data contain approximately 140,000 distinct CDR3 sequences, around 80% of them singletons. Sample: CD8+ T cells from PBMCs. These receptors were obtained from a human donor with multiple sclerosis. The CDR3 runs from the conserved cysteine through the conserved F or W. A D gene is named only where the DNA matches it firmly. Clone size is not always given. Where it is, it says once, few, many or a class for expanded clones.

CDR3 length: 12
D gene: .
V gene: TRBV29-1
clone size: .
J gene: TRBJ2-1
CDR3 protein: CSVDFRAGEQFF
CDR3 DNA: TGCAGCGTTGATTTCCGCGCAGGTGAGCAGTTCTTC

CDR3 length: 14
D gene: .
V gene: TRBV14
clone size: once
J gene: TRBJ2-7
CDR3 protein: CASSHISSVYEQYF
CDR3 DNA: TGTGCCAGCAGCCATATCTCTTCGGTGTATGAGCAGTACTTC

CDR3 length: 12
D gene: TRBD1
V gene: TRBV30
clone size: .
J gene: TRBJ1-1
CDR3 protein: CAWRRGTGEAFF
CDR3 DNA: TGTGCCTGGAGACGGGGGACAGGAGAAGCTTTCTTT

CDR3 length: 16
D gene: TRBD1
V gene: TRBV3-1
clone size: once
J gene: TRBJ1-2
CDR3 protein: CASSQVAGQANYGYTF
CDR3 DNA: TGTGCCAGCAGCCAAGTGGCGGGACAGGCTAACTATGGCTACACCTTC

CDR3 length: 16
D gene: TRBD2
V gene: TRBV6-5
clone size: .
J gene: TRBJ2-7
CDR3 protein: CASSYTFLAGDYEQYF
CDR3 DNA: TGTGCCAGCAGTTACACGTTCCTAGCGGGGGACTACGAGCAGTACTTC

CDR3 length: 16
D gene: .
V gene: TRBV30
clone size: .
J gene: TRBJ2-6
CDR3 protein: CAWSVLGGPGANVLTF
CDR3 DNA: TGTGCCTGGAGTGTACTGGGAGGCCCTGGGGCCAACGTCCTGACTTTC

CDR3 length: 17
D gene: .
V gene: TRBV7-8
clone size: .
J gene: TRBJ1-5
CDR3 protein: CASSLVPRRGGNQPQHF
CDR3 DNA: TGTGCCAGCAGCTTAGTCCCACGCAGGGGTGGCAATCAGCCCCAGCATTTT

CDR3 length: 16
D gene: .
V gene: TRBV7-8
clone size: .
J gene: TRBJ2-5
CDR3 protein: CASKAYGAETQETQYF
CDR3 DNA: TGTGCCAGCAAAGCTTATGGGGCAGAAACTCAAGAGACCCAGTACTTC

CDR3 length: 17
D gene: TRBD2
V gene: TRBV5-6
clone size: .
J gene: TRBJ2-2
CDR3 protein: CASSILAALVDTGELFF
CDR3 DNA: TGTGCCAGCAGCATACTAGCGGCCTTGGTAGACACCGGGGAGCTGTTTTTT

CDR3 length: 13
D gene: .
V gene: TRBV7-2
clone size: few
J gene: TRBJ2-3
CDR3 protein: CASSSDIQNTQYF
CDR3 DNA: TGTGCCAGCAGCTCAGACATCCAAAATACGCAGTATTTT

CDR3 length: 17
D gene: TRBD2
V gene: TRBV7-2
clone size: few
J gene: TRBJ2-5
CDR3 protein: CASSLGSSGRAGETQYF
CDR3 DNA: TGTGCCAGCAGCTTAGGCTCAAGCGGGAGGGCCGGCGAGACCCAGTACTTC

CDR3 length: 14
D gene: .
V gene: TRBV10-3
clone size: .
J gene: TRBJ1-1
CDR3 protein: CAISLFRMNTEAFF
CDR3 DNA: TGTGCCATCAGTCTTTTTCGGATGAACACTGAAGCTTTCTTT

CDR3 length: 16
D gene: .
V gene: TRBV6-5
clone size: .
J gene: TRBJ2-1
CDR3 protein: CASSYEGGSSYNEQFF
CDR3 DNA: TGTGCCAGCAGTTACGAGGGGGGCAGCTCCTACAATGAGCAGTTCTTC

CDR3 length: 15
D gene: .
V gene: TRBV4-3
clone size: .
J gene: TRBJ2-1
CDR3 protein: CASSQDFGGNLEQFF
CDR3 DNA: TGCGCCAGCAGCCAAGATTTCGGGGGTAATCTTGAGCAGTTCTTC

CDR3 length: 11
D gene: .
V gene: TRBV29-1
clone size: .
J gene: TRBJ1-1
CDR3 protein: CSVEDIPEAFF
CDR3 DNA: TGCAGCGTTGAAGACATACCTGAAGCTTTCTTT

CDR3 length: 15
D gene: TRBD1
V gene: TRBV11-2
clone size: .
J gene: TRBJ1-2
CDR3 protein: CASSLGFGTGYGYTF
CDR3 DNA: TGTGCCAGCAGCTTAGGTTTCGGGACAGGGTATGGCTACACCTTC

CDR3 length: 17
D gene: TRBD2
V gene: TRBV29-1
clone size: .
J gene: TRBJ2-5
CDR3 protein: CSVDGTSATRYQETQYF
CDR3 DNA: TGCAGCGTCGATGGGACTAGCGCAACCCGTTACCAAGAGACCCAGTACTTC

CDR3 length: 12
D gene: .
V gene: TRBV29-1
clone size: .
J gene: TRBJ2-1
CDR3 protein: CSVEVREAEQFF
CDR3 DNA: TGCAGCGTTGAAGTAAGGGAGGCTGAGCAGTTCTTC

CDR3 length: 15
D gene: TRBD1
V gene: TRBV2
clone size: .
J gene: TRBJ1-2
CDR3 protein: CASGEQTGTGEGYTF
CDR3 DNA: TGTGCCAGCGGAGAGCAGACAGGGACAGGGGAAGGCTACACCTTC

CDR3 length: 13
D gene: .
V gene: TRBV29-1
clone size: once
J gene: TRBJ2-1
CDR3 protein: CSAPFGGPNEQFF
CDR3 DNA: TGCAGCGCCCCCTTTGGTGGGCCCAATGAGCAGTTCTTC

CDR3 length: 13
D gene: .
V gene: TRBV4-1
clone size: once
J gene: TRBJ1-5
CDR3 protein: CASSHGLHQPQHF
CDR3 DNA: TGCGCCAGCAGCCATGGACTCCATCAGCCCCAGCATTTT

CDR3 length: 14
D gene: .
V gene: TRBV12-3/TRBV12-4
clone size: once
J gene: TRBJ1-2
CDR3 protein: CASSFLVGGYGYTF
CDR3 DNA: TGTGCCAGCAGTTTTCTAGTAGGGGGGTATGGCTACACCTTC

CDR3 length: 13
D gene: .
V gene: TRBV2
clone size: .
J gene: TRBJ2-7
CDR3 protein: CASSLGVGYEQYF
CDR3 DNA: TGTGCCAGCAGTTTAGGGGTCGGCTACGAGCAGTACTTC

CDR3 length: 15
D gene: .
V gene: TRBV27
clone size: .
J gene: TRBJ2-5
CDR3 protein: CASTSTPRSQETQYF
CDR3 DNA: TGTGCCAGCACTTCCACCCCGAGGTCCCAAGAGACCCAGTACTTC

CDR3 length: 17
D gene: .
V gene: TRBV15
clone size: .
J gene: TRBJ2-1
CDR3 protein: CATSRDPDRLNYNEQFF
CDR3 DNA: TGTGCCACCAGCAGAGATCCCGACAGGCTTAACTACAATGAGCAGTTCTTC

CDR3 length: 16
D gene: TRBD1
V gene: TRBV11-1
clone size: .
J gene: TRBJ2-1
CDR3 protein: CASSLARGTGNNEQFF
CDR3 DNA: TGTGCCAGCAGCTTAGCGCGAGGGACAGGGAACAATGAGCAGTTCTTC

CDR3 length: 13
D gene: .
V gene: TRBV24-1
clone size: .
J gene: TRBJ2-2
CDR3 protein: CATSDNRAGELFF
CDR3 DNA: TGTGCCACCAGTGACAACAGGGCCGGGGAGCTGTTTTTT

CDR3 length: 16
D gene: .
V gene: TRBV19
clone size: once
J gene: TRBJ1-5
CDR3 protein: CASSIDHGDMGQPQHF
CDR3 DNA: TGTGCCAGTAGTATAGATCACGGGGATATGGGTCAGCCCCAGCATTTT

CDR3 length: 15
D gene: .
V gene: TRBV12-3/TRBV12-4
clone size: .
J gene: TRBJ2-1
CDR3 protein: CASSFGQGVNNEQFF
CDR3 DNA: TGTGCCAGCAGTTTTGGGCAGGGCGTTAACAATGAGCAGTTCTTC

CDR3 length: 13
D gene: .
V gene: TRBV7-6
clone size: .
J gene: TRBJ1-2
CDR3 protein: CASTASGDYGYTF
CDR3 DNA: TGTGCCAGCACGGCTTCAGGGGACTATGGCTACACCTTC

CDR3 length: 15
D gene: TRBD2
V gene: TRBV28
clone size: .
J gene: TRBJ2-7
CDR3 protein: CASSLFPGGPYEQYF
CDR3 DNA: TGTGCCAGCAGTTTATTCCCGGGAGGTCCTTACGAGCAGTACTTC

CDR3 length: 14
D gene: .
V gene: TRBV7-9
clone size: .
J gene: TRBJ1-5
CDR3 protein: CASSSGPGHQPQHF
CDR3 DNA: TGTGCCAGCAGTTCTGGACCGGGTCATCAGCCCCAGCATTTT

CDR3 length: 15
D gene: .
V gene: TRBV7-9
clone size: .
J gene: TRBJ1-1
CDR3 protein: CASSLRGWENTEAFF
CDR3 DNA: TGTGCCAGCAGCTTAAGGGGTTGGGAGAACACTGAAGCTTTCTTT

CDR3 length: 14
D gene: TRBD2
V gene: TRBV20-1
clone size: .
J gene: TRBJ2-7
CDR3 protein: CSAPGLAGHYEQYF
CDR3 DNA: TGCAGTGCCCCGGGACTAGCGGGCCACTACGAGCAGTACTTC

CDR3 length: 15
D gene: .
V gene: TRBV5-4
clone size: .
J gene: TRBJ1-1
CDR3 protein: CASSFPLGGDTEAFF
CDR3 DNA: TGTGCCAGCAGCTTCCCGCTGGGGGGGGACACTGAAGCTTTCTTT

CDR3 length: 15
D gene: TRBD1
V gene: TRBV12-3/TRBV12-4
clone size: .
J gene: TRBJ1-6
CDR3 protein: CASSPAGQGNSPLHF
CDR3 DNA: TGTGCCAGCAGTCCCGCCGGACAGGGAAATTCACCCCTCCACTTT

CDR3 length: 14
D gene: .
V gene: TRBV4-1
clone size: .
J gene: TRBJ2-3
CDR3 protein: CASSDRQASDTQYF
CDR3 DNA: TGCGCCAGCAGCGACCGGCAGGCCTCAGATACGCAGTATTTT

CDR3 length: 14
D gene: .
V gene: TRBV27
clone size: .
J gene: TRBJ1-2
CDR3 protein: CASTTGGATGGYTF
CDR3 DNA: TGTGCCAGCACCACGGGGGGCGCGACGGGAGGCTACACCTTC

CDR3 length: 18
D gene: .
V gene: TRBV5-6
clone size: .
J gene: TRBJ1-2
CDR3 protein: CASSPSGAGLSAYWVYTF
CDR3 DNA: TGTGCCAGCAGCCCATCCGGGGCAGGACTATCGGCGTACTGGGTCTACACCTTC

CDR3 length: 13
D gene: .
V gene: TRBV7-8
clone size: few
J gene: TRBJ1-2
CDR3 protein: CASSYRQVYGYTF
CDR3 DNA: TGTGCCAGCAGCTACCGACAGGTTTATGGCTACACCTTC

CDR3 length: 13
D gene: .
V gene: TRBV27
clone size: .
J gene: TRBJ1-5
CDR3 protein: CASSLVVNQPQHF
CDR3 DNA: TGTGCCAGCAGTTTAGTGGTGAATCAGCCCCAGCATTTT

CDR3 length: 15
D gene: .
V gene: TRBV5-1
clone size: .
J gene: TRBJ2-5
CDR3 protein: CASSYHPGQQETQYF
CDR3 DNA: TGCGCCAGCAGCTACCACCCCGGACAGCAAGAGACCCAGTACTTC

CDR3 length: 13
D gene: TRBD1
V gene: TRBV7-2
clone size: .
J gene: TRBJ2-2
CDR3 protein: CASGTGAGGELFF
CDR3 DNA: TGTGCCTCCGGGACAGGGGCAGGCGGGGAGCTGTTTTTT

CDR3 length: 14
D gene: TRBD2
V gene: TRBV11-2
clone size: .
J gene: TRBJ2-1
CDR3 protein: CASSLLADNNEQFF
CDR3 DNA: TGTGCCAGCAGCTTGCTAGCGGACAACAATGAGCAGTTCTTC

CDR3 length: 14
D gene: .
V gene: TRBV19
clone size: few
J gene: TRBJ1-5
CDR3 protein: CASSWGYSNQPQHF
CDR3 DNA: TGTGCCAGTAGTTGGGGTTATAGCAATCAGCCCCAGCATTTT